These 32 T cell receptor beta chains were all obtained from the same sample, sequenced in a study of vaccination effects on CD4 cells after COVID-19. The repertoire was sequenced with immunoSEQ multiplex PCR; TCRdb's copy has only in-frame clones and lacks some. The sample yields some 30,000 clones, approximately 83% seen once. Before any sequencing was done, the ViraFEST assay used viral peptide pools to expand antigen-specific CD4+ T cells. With roughly 9 days of culture completed, CD4+ T cells were isolated. Participants got two doses of BNT162b2 or mRNA-1273 vaccine. Their target antigens are unknown. This sample comprised CD4+ T cells from PBMCs cultured with HCoV-NL63 spike peptides, obtained after COVID-19 vaccination. All receptors come from a human donor who received a COVID-19 vaccine. Some clones in this sample may be carry-over from other donors' samples.

This chain joins TRBV6-5 and TRBJ1-2; D might be TRBD1 (5 bases). Germline CDR1 is MNHEY and CDR2 is SVGAGI. With 9 bases removed from V and 2 bases from J, the gap between germline ends came to 16 bases. The CDR3 consists of 14 residues. This CDR3 reads CASCRGRTNYGYTF. Written as DNA, the CDR3 is TGTGCCAGTTGCCGGGGCAGAACCAACTATGGCTACACCTTC.

The chain uses TRBV7-9 and TRBJ1-2; D not certain. The CDR3 loop spans 13 amino acids. V was clipped by 2 bases and J by 2 bases, with 6 bases between them. Germline CDR1 and CDR2: SEHNR and FQNEAQ (reference sequence). The CDR3 region is CASSLKENYGYTF. The CDR3, as DNA: TGTGCCAGCAGCTTAAAGGAAAACTATGGCTACACCTTC.

The chain employs TRBV25-1 and TRBJ1-4; 7 bases line up with TRBD1. The trim removed 8 bases at V and 3 bases at J, leaving 3 bases unmatched. CDR1 is MGHDK and CDR2 is SYGVNS in the germline V gene. This CDR3 spans 13 amino acids. The CDR3 reads CASRQGSNEKLFF. The CDR3 DNA reads TGTGCCAGCCGACAGGGCTCTAATGAAAAACTGTTTTTT. The variable domain in full, with the rest retrieved from reference TRBV25-1 and TRBJ1-4, is EADIYQTPRYLVIGTGKKITLECSQTMGHDKMYWYQQDPGMELHLIHYSYGVNSTEKGDLSSESTVSRIRTEHFPLTLESARPSHTSQYLCASRQGSNEKLFFGSGTQLSVL.

The chain couples TRBV5-1 to TRBJ2-7; perhaps TRBD1 as D (6 bases). CDR3 length: 14 amino acids. Per the germline V gene, CDR1 is SGHRS and CDR2 is YFSETQ. V lost 4 bases and J lost 1, with 12 bases in between. For the CDR3, the DNA is TGCGCCAGCAGCACAGGGACGGGTTCCTACGAGCAGTACGTC. Protein sequence: CASSTGTGSYEQYV.

The rearrangement uses TRBV28 and TRBJ1-1; D is unclear. The V gene lost 4 bases and the J gene lost 0 bases, with 9 bases spanning the gap. This CDR3 is built from 14 residues. Germline CDR1 and CDR2: MDHEN and SYDVKM. CDR3 DNA sequence: TGTGCCAGCAGTTCGGTCAGCATGAACACTGAAGCTTTCTTT. It yields the protein CASSSVSMNTEAFF.

The J gene is TRBJ1-5, the V gene TRBV6-2 or TRBV6-3, with 8 positions matching TRBD1. V lost 4 bases, J lost 5 bases, and 7 bases stayed unmatched. This CDR3 has 15 amino acids. Germline-derived CDR1 and CDR2 are MNHEY and SVGEGT. CDR3 coding DNA: TGTGCCAGCAGTTCTCCCCCCAGGGGGCATCAGCCCCAGCATTTT. Amino acid sequence: CASSSPPRGHQPQHF.

V is TRBV28 and J is TRBJ1-2; 7 bases map to TRBD1. This CDR3 contains 15 residues. Unmatched junction bases numbered 10, after V lost 5 bases and J lost 4 bases. From germline, CDR1 is MDHEN and CDR2 SYDVKM. CDR3 bases: TGTGCCAGCAGTACCCACCCCACAGGGGTCTATGGCTACACCTTC. Residues: CASSTHPTGVYGYTF.

V usage is TRBV9 and J usage is TRBJ1-4; D may be TRBD1 (6 bases). Trimming stripped 2 bases from V and 3 bases from J, with 14 bases between. CDR3 size: 16 residues. The V gene's germline CDR1 is SGDLS and CDR2 YYNGEE. The CDR3 DNA reads as TGTGCCAGCAGCGTGGGTAGGGGGTTCGCTAATGAAAAACTGTTTTTT. Residues: CASSVGRGFANEKLFF.

This chain links TRBV24-1 with TRBJ2-1, with D tentatively TRBD2 (7 bases). The CDR3 length is 16 residues. V was shortened by 5 bases and J by 8 bases, with 21 bases between the two germline ends. CDR1 is KGHDR and CDR2 is SFDVKD in the germline V gene. DNA for the CDR3: TGTGCCACCAGTGCCCCTAGAGGGGGGGTAGTCGATGAGCAGTTCTTC. This encodes CATSAPRGGVVDEQFF.

The rearrangement links TRBV2 to TRBJ2-5; tentatively, D is TRBD2 (6 bases). V was shortened by 7 bases and J by 2 bases, with 14 bases between the two germline ends. The CDR3 has 14 residues. The V gene's germline CDR1 is SNHLY and CDR2 FYNNEI. CDR3 in DNA: TGTGCCAGCACGAGGTATAGCGGTCAAGAGACCCAGTACTTC. This sequence encodes CASTRYSGQETQYF.

The chain uses TRBV6-2 or TRBV6-3 and TRBJ2-1; TRBD2 matches at 9 bases. Germline values: CDR1 MNHEY, CDR2 SVGEGT. After removal of 6 bases from V and 0 bases from J, the junction contained 3 bases not matched to a gene. The length of the CDR3 is 15 residues. The CDR3 loop is CASSKTSGSYNEQFF. CDR3 in DNA: TGTGCCAGCAGCAAGACTAGCGGCTCCTACAATGAGCAGTTCTTC.

The rearrangement links TRBV5-1 to TRBJ1-2; D may be TRBD1 (5 bases). The CDR3 covers 13 residues. CDR1 is SGHRS and CDR2 is YFSETQ in the germline V gene. V dropped 5 bases and J dropped 4 bases, with 12 bases sitting between them. As DNA, the CDR3 is TGCGCCAGCAGTGATGAGGGGTCCTATGGCTACACCTTC. It is translated as CASSDEGSYGYTF.

V usage is TRBV5-1 and J usage is TRBJ2-3; no definite D call. This CDR3 region has 17 residues. Germline values: CDR1 SGHRS, CDR2 YFSETQ. The V end lost 0 bases, the J end lost 0 bases, and 14 bases lay between the germline ends. CDR3 DNA: TGCGCCAGCAGCTTGGCCCCCGCGGACCCTAGCACAGATACGCAGTATTTT. This sequence encodes CASSLAPADPSTDTQYF.

For the CDR3, the DNA is TGTGCCAGCTCACCTTCGACAGTAGAGACCCAGTACTTC. Its protein product is CASSPSTVETQYF. The chain uses TRBV18 and TRBJ2-5, with D possibly matching TRBD1 (5 bases). The CDR3 covers 13 residues. The V and J ends lost 3 bases and 4 bases respectively, with 9 bases between them. The germline V gene encodes CDR1 KGHSH and CDR2 LQKENI.

The genes are TRBV24-1 and TRBJ2-1, with unresolved D. V lost 0 bases, J lost 8 bases, and 13 bases lay in between. Germline assignment: CDR1 KGHDR and CDR2 SFDVKD. The CDR3 runs to 15 residues. CDR3 sequence (DNA): TGTGCCACCAGTGATTTGCTGTCTTCCCCCGATGAGCAGTTCTTC. It translates to CATSDLLSSPDEQFF.

The chain combines TRBV2 with TRBJ2-3, with D unresolved. Trimming took off 1 base at V and 6 bases at J, with 5 bases between the two ends. The length of the CDR3 is 12 residues. The germline V gene has CDR1 SNHLY and CDR2 FYNNEI. In DNA, the CDR3 is TGTGCCAGCAGTGAAGAACCGGATACGCAGTATTTT. Its protein product is CASSEEPDTQYF.

This clone came up once. The V and J genes are TRBV3-1 (or the pseudogene TRBV3-2) and TRBJ2-1; D not resolved. The CDR3 sequence is 14 residues long. Germline CDR1 reads LGHDT; CDR2 reads YNNKEL (reference sequence). V lost 4 bases and J lost 7, with 14 bases in between. This chain's CDR3 is CASSPRALGNEQFF. The CDR3 bases are TGTGCCAGCAGCCCCCGGGCCCTCGGGAATGAGCAGTTCTTC.

CDR3 sequence (DNA): TGTGCCAGAAGCTGGACCGGGACAGGGGACTCTGGAAACACCATATATTTT. This translates into CARSWTGTGDSGNTIYF. V is TRBV5-3 and J is TRBJ1-3; 10 bases line up with TRBD1. TRBV5-3 is annotated as an ORF whose role is uncertain. Germline trimming cut 3 bases from V and 0 bases from J; bases unmatched to any gene: 6. CDR3 length: 17 amino acids.

This clone appeared once. This chain uses TRBV6-2 or TRBV6-3 with TRBJ1-1; D perhaps matches TRBD1 (6 bases). The CDR3 totals 16 residues. The V and J ends lost 0 bases and 1 base respectively, with 12 bases between them. CDR1 and CDR2 (germline): MNHEY, SVGEGT. The chain's CDR3 is CASSYSWGQPNTEAFF. The DNA for the CDR3 is TGTGCCAGCAGTTACTCTTGGGGACAACCGAACACTGAAGCTTTCTTT.

The rearrangement uses TRBV18 and TRBJ2-2; D might be TRBD1 (6 bases). The CDR3 runs to 16 residues. Trimming pared 4 bases from V and 1 base from J, leaving 13 bases between. The germline V gene encodes CDR1 KGHSH and CDR2 LQKENI. The CDR3 region has the DNA TGTGCCAGCTCACAACTACCGGGACAGAACACCGGGGAGCTGTTTTTT. This sequence encodes CASSQLPGQNTGELFF.

This rearrangement joins TRBV7-2 to TRBJ1-6, with no clear D. Trimming cost V 1 base and J 14 bases, with 12 bases left between them. Germline values: CDR1 SGHTA, CDR2 FQGNSA. This CDR3 is built from 13 residues. The CDR3: CASSLGQEGTLHF. CDR3 sequence (DNA): TGTGCCAGCAGCTTAGGTCAGGAGGGCACCCTCCACTTT.

The CDR3 reads CASSERTSGTNIQYF. The CDR3 nucleotides read TGTGCCAGCAGCGAAAGGACTAGCGGGACAAACATTCAGTACTTC. V usage is TRBV11-2 and J usage is TRBJ2-4, with 12 bases identical to TRBD2. After removal of 5 bases from V and 6 bases from J, the junction contained 5 bases not matched to a gene. This CDR3 is 15 amino acids long. Germline values: CDR1 SGHAT, CDR2 FQNNGV.

A note on this clone: One junction end does not reproduce the germline sequence, and a read error may be involved. The chain has TRBV2 and TRBJ1-5, with a weak D call TRBD1 (6 bases). The CDR3 has 18 amino acids. Germline V gives CDR1 SNHLY, CDR2 FYNNEI. The CDR3 nucleotides are TGTGCCAGCTGTGAGAGACAGGAAAACCCTTATAGCAATCAGCCCCAGCATTTT. Translated, it gives CASCERQENPYSNQPQHF.

The CDR3: CASSQPGGRDLNTGELFF. The CDR3 nucleotides read TGTGCCAGCAGCCAACCGGGGGGACGGGACTTAAACACCGGGGAGCTGTTTTTT. The rearrangement uses TRBV14 and TRBJ2-2; 7 bases agree with TRBD2. The germline gives CDR1 SGHDN, CDR2 FVKESK. The CDR3 runs to 18 residues. Unmatched junction bases numbered 11, after V lost 2 bases and J lost 2 bases.

V usage is TRBV20-1 and J usage is TRBJ2-5; 7 nucleotides line up with TRBD2. The V segment lost 3 bases and the J segment 4 bases; nucleotides outside the gene matches: 2. Germline lookup yields CDR1 DFQATT and CDR2 SNEGSKA (reference sequence). This CDR3 comprises 12 residues. CDR3 protein: CSASGGVETQYF. The CDR3 nucleotides are TGCAGTGCTAGTGGGGGGGTAGAGACCCAGTACTTC.

The chain joins TRBV7-3 to TRBJ2-1, with 7 bases matching TRBD1. CDR3 length equals 12 residues. Germline assignment: CDR1 SGHTA and CDR2 FQGTGA. The trim removed 4 bases at V and 9 bases at J, leaving 3 bases unmatched. CDR3: CASSSGGGEQFF. Here the CDR3 DNA reads TGTGCCAGCAGCTCAGGGGGTGGTGAGCAGTTCTTC.

This chain joins TRBV7-8 and TRBJ2-7; D not certain. CDR1 and CDR2 (germline): SGHVS, FQNEAQ. The CDR3 is 14 residues long. Trimming left V 5 bases short and J 5 bases short, with 16 bases between. The CDR3 here is CASSLSAVQDEQYV. As DNA, the CDR3 is TGTGCCAGCAGCCTGAGCGCGGTTCAGGACGAGCAGTACGTC.

This clone showed up just a few times. The J gene is TRBJ2-2, the V gene TRBV6-2 or TRBV6-3; no definite D call. The germline V gene has CDR1 MNHEY and CDR2 SVGEGT. The CDR3 covers 16 residues. V lost 0 bases and J lost 7, with 15 bases in between. CDR3 nucleotides: TGTGCCAGCAGTTACTCGGTCTCGGGTATCGGCGGGGAGCTGTTTTTT. The encoded protein is CASSYSVSGIGGELFF.

V gene TRBV5-1 combines with J gene TRBJ1-3; D gene ambiguous. Trimming cost V 4 bases and J 1 base, with 6 bases left between them. CDR3 size: 13 residues. Germline V gene sequence: CDR1 SGHRS, CDR2 YFSETQ. Here the CDR3 reads CASSPRSGNTIYF. The CDR3 coding sequence is TGCGCCAGCAGCCCACGATCTGGAAACACCATATATTTT. Supplemented by reference TRBV5-1 and TRBJ1-3, the full variable domain reads KAGVTQTPRYLIKTRGQQVTLSCSPISGHRSVSWYQQTPGQGLQFLFEYFSETQRNKGNFPGRFSGRQFSNSRSEMNVSTLELGDSALYLCASSPRSGNTIYFGEGSWLTVV.

V and J are TRBV28 and TRBJ2-4; D perhaps matches TRBD2 (5 bases). This CDR3 is built from 14 residues. Trimming left V 4 bases short and J 7 bases short, with 14 bases between. In germline, CDR1 is MDHEN, CDR2 SYDVKM. The CDR3 sequence is CASSSPRGGNIQYF. CDR3 in DNA: TGTGCCAGCAGTTCCCCCCGGGGTGGGAACATTCAGTACTTC.

The chain carries TRBV5-6 and TRBJ2-5; TRBD1 matches 8 bases. The ends lost 0 bases at V and 7 bases at J; junction bases unmatched: 8. CDR1 is SGHDT, CDR2 YYEEEE, per germline. The length of the CDR3 is 15 residues. The CDR3 loop reads CASSLGPGQDGTQYF. CDR3 sequence (DNA): TGTGCCAGCAGCTTGGGTCCGGGACAGGACGGGACCCAGTACTTC. The full variable domain, rest sourced from reference TRBV5-6 and TRBJ2-5, is DAGVTQSPTHLIKTRGQQVTLRCSPKSGHDTVSWYQQALGQGPQFIFQYYEEEERQRGNFPDRFSGHQFPNYSSELNVNALLLGDSALYLCASSLGPGQDGTQYFGPGTRLLVL.

The V and J genes are TRBV7-8 and TRBJ1-5; D gene uncertain. V was pared by 5 bases and J by 8 bases, with 16 bases between. The CDR3 sequence is 14 residues long. Per the germline V gene, CDR1 is SGHVS and CDR2 is FQNEAQ. In DNA, the CDR3 is TGTGCCAGCAGCCAGCGGGGTAAAAATGAGCCCCAGCATTTT. Encoded protein: CASSQRGKNEPQHF.